Each of the 5 T cell receptor beta chains below was sequenced from the same sample in a study of cytomegalovirus exposure and HLA in healthy donors. PCR amplification relied on 60 Vbeta primers (plus 13 Jbeta primers). Clones were read by immunoSEQ multiplex PCR, and TCRdb kept only the in-frame ones, dropping some. The table lists about 200,000 clones, 78% of them singletons. Source material: PBMCs. Receptors originate from a male donor in good health and CMV-seronegative.

The V call is TRBV27, the J call TRBJ1-5; D remains unclear. Germline assignment: CDR1 MNHEY and CDR2 SMNVEV (reference sequence). This CDR3 region has 15 residues. V was cut by 0 bases and J by 0 bases, with 6 bases left in between. The CDR3 spells CASSLSVASNQPQHF. The CDR3, as DNA: TGTGCCAGCAGTTTATCGGTAGCTAGCAATCAGCCCCAGCATTTT.

The chain has TRBV6-6 and TRBJ2-7; D might be TRBD1 (5 bases). V was shortened by 10 bases and J by 0 bases, with 19 bases between the two germline ends. The germline CDR1 and CDR2 sequences are MNHNY and SVGAGI (reference sequence). There are 15 residues in the CDR3. The CDR3 sequence is CATYGTGLSSYEQYF. DNA of the CDR3: TGTGCCACCTACGGTACAGGTTTGAGCTCCTACGAGCAGTACTTC.

The chain uses TRBV28 and TRBJ2-5; 10 bases map to TRBD1. CDR3 length: 12 amino acids. J gave up 11 bases and V 5 bases, and 5 bases lay outside the gene matches. Germline values: CDR1 MDHEN, CDR2 SYDVKM. CDR3 loop: CASSRDRGEQYF. CDR3 bases: TGTGCCAGCAGTAGGGACAGGGGTGAGCAGTACTTC.

In this sample, this clone turned up once. The chain recombines TRBV28 with TRBJ2-7; 8 bases map to TRBD2. The CDR3 consists of 16 residues. The junction had 15 bases not matched to a gene; V was cut back by 8 bases and J by 3 bases. Looked up from germline, CDR1 is MDHEN and CDR2 is SYDVKM. CDR3 amino acids: CASGSRIGRALYEQYF. In DNA form, the CDR3 reads TGTGCCAGCGGATCCCGAATCGGGAGGGCCCTCTACGAGCAGTACTTC. The variable domain in full, completed from reference TRBV28 and TRBJ2-7, reads DVKVTQSSRYLVKRTGEKVFLECVQDMDHENMFWYRQDPGLGLRLIYFSYDVKMKEKGDIPEGYSVSREKKERFSLILESASTNQTSMYLCASGSRIGRALYEQYFGPGTRLTVT.

A word on this clone: The same CDR3 can be traced to other DNA sequences in this sample. CDR3 residues: CASSVGRDTEAFF. The CDR3 region has the DNA TGTGCCAGCAGCGTAGGGCGGGACACTGAAGCTTTCTTT. This chain connects TRBV9 to TRBJ1-1; D not resolved. This CDR3 is 13 amino acids long. Per the germline V gene, CDR1 is SGDLS and CDR2 is YYNGEE. Trimming removed 0 bases from V and 3 bases from J, with 6 bases in between.